This is a list of T cell receptor beta chains from one sample in a study of blood T cell repertoires in COVID-19. Assay: immunoSEQ multiplex PCR; the TCRdb copy retains only in-frame clones and omits some. The sample lists over 75,000 clones, roughly 80% occurring once. The sequenced material came from peripheral blood. The receptors come from a human donor in a cohort sampled during active COVID-19. The CDR3 runs from the conserved cysteine through the conserved F or W. Each record gives: J gene, clone size, V gene, D gene, CDR3 protein, CDR3 DNA. A D gene is named only where the DNA matches it firmly. Rows give clone size only sometimes, using once, few, many, or a class for an expanded clone.

TRBJ1-1 NA TRBV5-8 NA CASSLRGMRTEAFF TGTGCCAGCAGCTTGCGGGGGATGAGGACTGAAGCTTTCTTT
TRBJ2-5 NA TRBV28 TRBD2 CASSETLAGGRETQYF TGTGCCAGCAGTGAAACACTAGCGGGGGGGCGAGAGACCCAGTACTTC
TRBJ2-7 once TRBV5-6 NA CASSLAGGSGYEQYF TGTGCCAGCAGCTTGGCTGGCGGTTCCGGCTACGAGCAGTACTTC
TRBJ1-1 NA TRBV13 NA CASSSVGGFTEAFF TGTGCCAGCAGCTCAGTGGGGGGATTCACTGAAGCTTTCTTT
TRBJ2-1 once TRBV7-9 NA CASSSRVRNNEQFF TGTGCCAGCAGCTCCCGGGTGAGGAACAATGAGCAGTTCTTC
TRBJ2-2 NA TRBV7-6 TRBD2 CASSFSGRTGELFF TGTGCCAGCAGCTTCAGCGGGAGGACCGGGGAGCTGTTTTTT
TRBJ1-3 NA TRBV9 TRBD1 CASSPVQGFYGNTIYF TGTGCCAGCAGCCCCGTACAGGGGTTTTATGGAAACACCATATATTTT
TRBJ2-2 NA TRBV5-1 TRBD1 CASSLGSRDRGNGELFF TGCGCCAGCAGCTTGGGGTCCCGGGACAGGGGCAACGGGGAGCTGTTTTTT
TRBJ2-2 many TRBV19 TRBD2 CASSLLTSGGADTGELFF TGTGCCAGTAGTCTACTAACTAGCGGGGGGGCCGACACCGGGGAGCTGTTTTTT
TRBJ2-1 NA TRBV18 NA CASSPLVPEGVEQFF TGTGCCAGCTCACCACTCGTCCCAGAGGGGGTTGAGCAGTTCTTC
TRBJ2-1 NA TRBV6-1 TRBD1 CASSASAGQGNYNEQFF TGTGCCAGCAGTGCATCGGCGGGACAGGGTAACTACAATGAGCAGTTCTTC
TRBJ2-7 NA TRBV5-1 TRBD1 CASSQRGQVTEQYF TGCGCCAGCAGCCAACGGGGACAGGTTACCGAGCAGTACTTC
TRBJ2-7 NA TRBV28 TRBD2 CASSLLAGGYYEQYF TGTGCCAGCAGTTTATTAGCGGGAGGGTACTACGAGCAGTACTTC
TRBJ2-1 NA TRBV7-3 TRBD2 CASSPLAGARNEQFF TGTGCCAGCAGCCCTCTAGCGGGAGCTCGGAATGAGCAGTTCTTC
TRBJ1-4 NA TRBV5-8 NA CASSTRQNEKLFF TGTGCCAGCAGCACGAGACAGAATGAAAAACTGTTTTTT
TRBJ1-1 NA TRBV7-8 NA CASSFSGFGTEAFF TGTGCCAGCAGCTTTAGCGGGTTCGGCACTGAAGCTTTCTTT
TRBJ1-5 NA TRBV19 TRBD1 CASSDPGQGGQPQHF TGTGCCAGTAGTGACCCGGGACAGGGTGGACAGCCCCAGCATTTT
TRBJ1-1 few TRBV6-6 NA CASSYSRNTEAFF TGTGCCAGCAGTTACTCGAGGAACACTGAAGCTTTCTTT
TRBJ2-3 once TRBV7-9 TRBD2 CASSRTSGGAVADTQYF TGTGCCAGCAGCCGCACTAGCGGGGGTGCGGTCGCAGATACGCAGTATTTT
TRBJ2-1 NA TRBV5-6 TRBD1 CASSLIGRGLYNEQFF TGTGCCAGCAGCCTAATAGGCAGGGGGCTCTACAATGAGCAGTTCTTC
TRBJ1-6 NA TRBV19 NA CASSIKGVDSPLHF TGTGCCAGTAGTATCAAGGGAGTGGACTCACCCCTCCACTTT
TRBJ1-1 NA TRBV11-2 NA CASSFTARDTEAFF TGTGCCAGCAGCTTCACGGCCCGGGACACTGAAGCTTTCTTT
TRBJ2-3 NA TRBV11-1 NA CASSFPGVDTQYF TGTGCCAGCAGCTTCCCGGGGGTAGATACGCAGTATTTT
TRBJ2-1 NA TRBV7-9 TRBD1 CASNQGQNNEQFF TGTGCCAGCAACCAGGGACAGAACAATGAGCAGTTCTTC
TRBJ1-1 NA TRBV7-6 NA CASSLSRDGTEAFF TGTGCCAGCAGCTTATCGAGGGATGGCACTGAAGCTTTCTTT
TRBJ2-1 few TRBV3-1/TRBV3-2 NA CASSQVQVSYNEQFF TGTGCCAGCAGCCAAGTTCAGGTCTCCTACAATGAGCAGTTCTTC
TRBJ1-4 once TRBV28 NA CASSFRAGSTNEKLFF TGTGCCAGCAGTTTTCGGGCGGGTTCAACTAATGAAAAACTGTTTTTT
TRBJ1-1 NA TRBV7-3 NA CASSLGRVMNTEAFF TGTGCCAGCAGCTTAGGGAGGGTGATGAACACTGAAGCTTTCTTT
TRBJ2-1 NA TRBV6-1 NA CASSEGSDEQFF TGTGCCAGCAGTGAAGGATCGGATGAGCAGTTCTTC
TRBJ1-1 NA TRBV9 NA CASSPTTVNTEAFF TGTGCCAGCAGCCCGACTACAGTGAACACTGAAGCTTTCTTT
TRBJ2-7 NA TRBV9 NA CASSVEEGTYEQYF TGTGCCAGCAGCGTAGAGGAGGGGACCTACGAGCAGTACTTC
TRBJ2-1 NA TRBV2 NA CASNRERSYNEQFF TGTGCCAGCAACAGGGAAAGATCTTACAATGAGCAGTTCTTC
TRBJ2-4 NA TRBV24-1 NA CATSATASVGNIQYF TGTGCCACCAGTGCTACAGCCTCGGTCGGAAACATTCAGTACTTC
TRBJ1-4 NA TRBV4-1 NA CASSQDSVLNEKLFF TGCGCCAGCAGCCAAGATAGTGTCCTTAATGAAAAACTGTTTTTT
TRBJ1-6 NA TRBV15 NA CATSRDPGQYNSPLHF TGTGCCACCAGCAGAGATCCCGGACAGTATAATTCACCCCTCCACTTT
TRBJ2-2 NA TRBV30 NA CAWSVLVGTGELFF TGTGCCTGGAGTGTATTAGTTGGTACCGGGGAGCTGTTTTTT
TRBJ1-2 NA TRBV4-3 TRBD1 CASSQRILPGGSGYTF TGCGCCAGCAGCCAAAGAATACTCCCAGGGGGCTCTGGCTACACCTTC
TRBJ1-6 NA TRBV2 TRBD1 CARAYGGQGNSPLHF TGTGCCAGAGCCTACGGGGGACAGGGAAATTCACCCCTCCACTTT
TRBJ1-6 few TRBV5-1 TRBD1 CASSSGTVESPLHF TGCGCCAGCAGCTCGGGGACAGTAGAATCACCCCTCCACTTT
TRBJ2-2 NA TRBV11-3 TRBD2 CASRSLAGVPPRNTGELFF TGTGCCAGCAGATCACTAGCGGGGGTTCCCCCCAGAAACACCGGGGAGCTGTTTTTT
TRBJ2-1 NA TRBV6-2/TRBV6-3 TRBD1 CASSKTRQGTINEQFF TGTGCCAGCAGCAAGACAAGACAGGGGACAATTAATGAGCAGTTCTTC
TRBJ2-2 NA TRBV2 NA CASNQGISTGELFF TGTGCCAGCAATCAGGGAATAAGCACCGGGGAGCTGTTTTTT
TRBJ2-7 NA TRBV28 NA CASMSPSPPYEQYF TGTGCCAGCATGTCACCTAGTCCCCCCTACGAGCAGTACTTC
TRBJ1-2 NA TRBV3-1/TRBV3-2 NA CASSHLGEGNYGYTF TGTGCCAGCAGCCACCTTGGGGAGGGGAACTATGGCTACACCTTC
TRBJ1-1 NA TRBV18 NA CASSPNSMNTEAFF TGTGCCAGCTCACCAAACTCTATGAACACTGAAGCTTTCTTT
TRBJ1-2 NA TRBV30 NA CAWSPGANYGYTF TGTGCCTGGAGCCCCGGGGCTAACTATGGCTACACCTTC
TRBJ2-7 NA TRBV18 NA CASSPPARGDNEQYF TGTGCCAGCTCACCACCCGCCAGGGGGGACAACGAGCAGTACTTC
TRBJ1-5 NA TRBV19 NA CASSLPSGGGPEPQHF TGTGCCAGTAGTCTCCCCTCCGGGGGGGGGCCTGAGCCCCAGCATTTT
TRBJ2-3 once TRBV5-4 TRBD1 CASSRDRGQGDTQYF TGTGCCAGCAGCCGGGACAGGGGGCAAGGAGATACGCAGTATTTT
TRBJ1-1 NA TRBV2 NA CASSENGLLVTEAFF TGTGCCAGCAGTGAAAACGGTTTGTTGGTCACTGAAGCTTTCTTT
TRBJ2-2 NA TRBV5-1 TRBD1 CASSLEAGGNTGELFF TGCGCCAGCAGCTTGGAGGCAGGGGGGAACACCGGGGAGCTGTTTTTT